This T cell receptor (beta chain) was sequenced during a study of blood T cell repertoires in COVID-19. Clinical history as reported by participants underpinned cohort assignment. Donors in Cohort 3 who had recovered were those with two negative PCRs, healthcare professional clearance, or resolution of their symptoms. Trimming took off 6 bases at V and 2 bases at J, with 13 bases between the two ends. Per the germline V gene, CDR1 is LGHDT and CDR2 is YNNKEL (reference sequence). The CDR3 has 14 residues. Per the study methods: Reference gene primer amplification in the assay estimated nucleated cell counts. Generated by immunoSEQ multiplex PCR, the TCRdb table keeps only in-frame clones and is missing some. V and J calls plus clone size are reproduced from that table; the DNA served to infer D and trimming. The sample has some 100,000 clones, 80% to 90% seen once.

The sequenced material came from PBMCs or T cells enriched from blood (not recorded which). The rearrangement uses TRBV3-1 (or the pseudogene TRBV3-2) and TRBJ1-2; D may be TRBD1 (5 bases). The receptor comes from a woman aged 45-65 years who had recovered from COVID-19. In DNA form, the CDR3 reads TGTGCCAGCAGACAGCATGGACAAAACTATGGCTACACCTTC. Translation gives CASRQHGQNYGYTF.